The rows below give T cell receptor beta chains drawn from one sample of a study of T cell responses to AZD1222 COVID-19 vaccine. Data came from immunoSEQ multiplex PCR; TCRdb stores just in-frame clones and leaves some out. The table records roughly 140,000 clones, 87% of them present only once. The sequencing here drew on peripheral blood, taken 28 days after the second AZD1222 dose. The receptors were gathered from an adult who received the AZD1222 COVID-19 vaccine. Each CDR3 is given with its conserved first and last residue. D genes are given only for firm matches. Not every row has a clone size; where given, it reads once, few, many or a size class.

v_gene: TRBV30
j_gene: TRBJ2-7
abundance: .
d_gene: .
CDR3nt: TGTGCCTGGAGTTATAAAGGGGCATCCTACGAGCAGTACTTC
CDR3aa: CAWSYKGASYEQYF

v_gene: TRBV7-2
j_gene: TRBJ1-1
abundance: .
d_gene: .
CDR3nt: TGTGCCAGCAGCCCCTACCCCGCAGGGCGTTTTGGTGAAGCTTTCTTT
CDR3aa: CASSPYPAGRFGEAFF

v_gene: TRBV5-4
j_gene: TRBJ2-3
abundance: .
d_gene: .
CDR3nt: TGTGCCAGCAGCTTGGGAGGGCCTAAGCAGTATTTT
CDR3aa: CASSLGGPKQYF

v_gene: TRBV5-4
j_gene: TRBJ2-7
abundance: once
d_gene: .
CDR3nt: TGTGCCAGCAGCTTGAGGGCGGAGAAGCGACACGAGCAGTACTTC
CDR3aa: CASSLRAEKRHEQYF

v_gene: TRBV28
j_gene: TRBJ2-7
abundance: .
d_gene: TRBD2
CDR3nt: TGTGCCAGCAGTCTCCGTGGGAGCGGGAGGGGTGCCTACGAGCAGTACTTC
CDR3aa: CASSLRGSGRGAYEQYF

v_gene: TRBV19
j_gene: TRBJ2-7
abundance: .
d_gene: TRBD1
CDR3nt: TGTGCCAGTAGCCCGGACAGGGGGCATCCCTACGAGCAGTACTTC
CDR3aa: CASSPDRGHPYEQYF

v_gene: TRBV9
j_gene: TRBJ2-3
abundance: .
d_gene: .
CDR3nt: TGTGCCAGCAGCGTAGGCCAGGGGACCACAGATACGCAGTATTTT
CDR3aa: CASSVGQGTTDTQYF

v_gene: TRBV7-2
j_gene: TRBJ2-5
abundance: .
d_gene: .
CDR3nt: TGTGCCAGCAGCTTAGCGCGAGGGGCGGGGTACCAAGAGACCCAGTACTTC
CDR3aa: CASSLARGAGYQETQYF

v_gene: TRBV6-6
j_gene: TRBJ2-1
abundance: .
d_gene: .
CDR3nt: TGTGCCAGCAGTTACTCGATAGGGTACAATGAGCAGTTCTTC
CDR3aa: CASSYSIGYNEQFF

v_gene: TRBV7-9
j_gene: TRBJ2-3
abundance: .
d_gene: .
CDR3nt: TGTGCCAGCAGCTTAGTTTCTAGCAGGTCAGATACGCAGTATTTT
CDR3aa: CASSLVSSRSDTQYF

v_gene: TRBV6-2/TRBV6-3
j_gene: TRBJ2-2
abundance: .
d_gene: .
CDR3nt: TGTGCCAGCAGTTACTCGAGGGGAACGGGCACCGGGGAGCTGTTTTTT
CDR3aa: CASSYSRGTGTGELFF

v_gene: TRBV7-9
j_gene: TRBJ2-5
abundance: .
d_gene: .
CDR3nt: TGTGCCAGCAGCTCGGACACCCAGTTTGGGACCCAGTACTTC
CDR3aa: CASSSDTQFGTQYF

v_gene: TRBV2
j_gene: TRBJ2-1
abundance: .
d_gene: .
CDR3nt: TGTGCCAGCAGCGACGCCGAGGGCGGCAATGAGCAGTTCTTC
CDR3aa: CASSDAEGGNEQFF

v_gene: TRBV18
j_gene: TRBJ1-6
abundance: .
d_gene: .
CDR3nt: TGTGCCAGCTCACCCGTGGGACGTCCCGATAATTCACCCCTCCACTTT
CDR3aa: CASSPVGRPDNSPLHF

v_gene: TRBV6-5
j_gene: TRBJ1-4
abundance: .
d_gene: .
CDR3nt: TGTGCCAGCAGTACAGGGTGGGGGAATGAAAAACTGTTTTTT
CDR3aa: CASSTGWGNEKLFF

v_gene: TRBV10-3
j_gene: TRBJ2-1
abundance: .
d_gene: TRBD2
CDR3nt: TGTGCCACCACACCGGTAGCGGGAGGGGTCGATGAGCAGTTCTTC
CDR3aa: CATTPVAGGVDEQFF

v_gene: TRBV19
j_gene: TRBJ1-3
abundance: .
d_gene: .
CDR3nt: TGTGCCAGTATGTCAGGGGCGGGAAACACCATATATTTT
CDR3aa: CASMSGAGNTIYF

v_gene: TRBV20-1
j_gene: TRBJ1-1
abundance: .
d_gene: TRBD1
CDR3nt: TGCAGTGCTAGTTCACCGGGACAGGGATCCGGTGAAGCTTTCTTT
CDR3aa: CSASSPGQGSGEAFF

v_gene: TRBV3-1/TRBV3-2
j_gene: TRBJ2-2
abundance: .
d_gene: .
CDR3nt: TGTGCCAGCAGCCAAGAGGGCGGAATGGGCGGGGAGCTGTTTTTT
CDR3aa: CASSQEGGMGGELFF

v_gene: TRBV2
j_gene: TRBJ2-3
abundance: .
d_gene: .
CDR3nt: TGTGCCAGCAAGGCTAGCGCCCTCCCCGGAGATACGCAGTATTTT
CDR3aa: CASKASALPGDTQYF

v_gene: TRBV2
j_gene: TRBJ2-3
abundance: .
d_gene: TRBD2
CDR3nt: TGTGCCAGCAGGGCTAGCGGGAGCGCAGATACGCAGTATTTT
CDR3aa: CASRASGSADTQYF

v_gene: TRBV9
j_gene: TRBJ2-1
abundance: .
d_gene: TRBD1
CDR3nt: TGTGCCAGCAGCCCAGGGGGAGAGGAAAATGAGCAGTTCTTC
CDR3aa: CASSPGGEENEQFF

v_gene: TRBV5-1
j_gene: TRBJ1-4
abundance: .
d_gene: TRBD1
CDR3nt: TGCGCCAGCAGCCTAACCGGGACAGAGGATCAGGGGAATGAAAAACTGTTTTTT
CDR3aa: CASSLTGTEDQGNEKLFF

v_gene: TRBV6-5
j_gene: TRBJ2-7
abundance: once
d_gene: TRBD1
CDR3nt: TGTGCCAGCTCCTTGACAGGGGTCGGCTACGAGCAGTACTTC
CDR3aa: CASSLTGVGYEQYF

v_gene: TRBV30
j_gene: TRBJ1-1
abundance: .
d_gene: .
CDR3nt: TGTGCCTGGAGTGTAGGTGGGGGAGCTTTCTTT
CDR3aa: CAWSVGGGAFF

v_gene: TRBV10-3
j_gene: TRBJ1-6
abundance: .
d_gene: .
CDR3nt: TGTGCCATCAGTGGGGAGGGGAATAATTCACCCCTCCACTTT
CDR3aa: CAISGEGNNSPLHF

v_gene: TRBV6-5
j_gene: TRBJ2-1
abundance: .
d_gene: TRBD2
CDR3nt: TGTGCCAGCAGTTACTTGGGCGGGAGAAAATACAATGAGCAGTTCTTC
CDR3aa: CASSYLGGRKYNEQFF

v_gene: TRBV7-2
j_gene: TRBJ2-3
abundance: once
d_gene: TRBD1
CDR3nt: TGTGCCAGCAGCTTAATGGGACAGAGAGCAGATACGCAGTATTTT
CDR3aa: CASSLMGQRADTQYF

v_gene: TRBV6-6
j_gene: TRBJ1-2
abundance: .
d_gene: .
CDR3nt: TGTGCCAGCAGTTATGAGGGGAACTATGGCTACACCTTC
CDR3aa: CASSYEGNYGYTF

v_gene: TRBV15
j_gene: TRBJ2-1
abundance: .
d_gene: TRBD1
CDR3nt: TGTGCCACCAGCAGACCGGGACAGGGTAAGGATGAGCAGTTCTTC
CDR3aa: CATSRPGQGKDEQFF

v_gene: TRBV29-1
j_gene: TRBJ1-5
abundance: .
d_gene: TRBD1
CDR3nt: TGCAGCGCCGGACAGGGGGGCAATCAGCCCCAGCATTTT
CDR3aa: CSAGQGGNQPQHF

v_gene: TRBV2
j_gene: TRBJ1-5
abundance: .
d_gene: .
CDR3nt: TGTGCCAGCAGTGAAGGAGGGCGCCGATTAAATCAGCCCCAGCATTTT
CDR3aa: CASSEGGRRLNQPQHF

v_gene: TRBV10-3
j_gene: TRBJ2-2
abundance: .
d_gene: TRBD2
CDR3nt: TGTGCCATCAGTGAGAGACTAGCGGGGACCGGGGAGCTGTTTTTT
CDR3aa: CAISERLAGTGELFF

v_gene: TRBV7-9
j_gene: TRBJ1-6
abundance: .
d_gene: .
CDR3nt: TGTGCCAGCAGCGGAGAGGTGGGCCTATATAATTCACCCCTCCACTTT
CDR3aa: CASSGEVGLYNSPLHF

v_gene: TRBV6-2/TRBV6-3
j_gene: TRBJ2-1
abundance: .
d_gene: TRBD2
CDR3nt: TGTGCCAGCAGTACTAGCGGGAGTAGGGGCAATGAGCAGTTCTTC
CDR3aa: CASSTSGSRGNEQFF

v_gene: TRBV19
j_gene: TRBJ2-3
abundance: .
d_gene: TRBD1
CDR3nt: TGTGCCAGTAGTCCCATTGACAGGGAACGGGGTACGCAGTATTTT
CDR3aa: CASSPIDRERGTQYF

v_gene: TRBV7-2
j_gene: TRBJ2-7
abundance: once
d_gene: TRBD1
CDR3nt: TGTGCCAGCAGCTCGGACAGGGGGAGTGAGCAGTACTTC
CDR3aa: CASSSDRGSEQYF

v_gene: TRBV5-7
j_gene: TRBJ2-7
abundance: .
d_gene: .
CDR3nt: TGTGCCAGCAGCTTGACGTACAGGGAAGTTTTATACGAGCAGTACTTC
CDR3aa: CASSLTYREVLYEQYF

v_gene: TRBV6-5
j_gene: TRBJ1-6
abundance: .
d_gene: TRBD1
CDR3nt: TGTGCCAGCAGTACTGGGACAGATTTCTCACCCCTCCACTTT
CDR3aa: CASSTGTDFSPLHF

v_gene: TRBV3-1/TRBV3-2
j_gene: TRBJ1-6
abundance: .
d_gene: .
CDR3nt: TGTGCCAGCAGCCAAGAATCGCGTCTCAAGATAAATTCACCCCTCCACTTT
CDR3aa: CASSQESRLKINSPLHF

v_gene: TRBV2
j_gene: TRBJ2-1
abundance: .
d_gene: .
CDR3nt: TGTGCTCGCGGCACGGCTTTTGGGGCTATCTACAATGAGCAGTTCTTC
CDR3aa: CARGTAFGAIYNEQFF

v_gene: TRBV28
j_gene: TRBJ2-7
abundance: .
d_gene: TRBD1
CDR3nt: TGTGCCAGCAGATACGACAGGGTTTCCTACGAGCAGTACTTC
CDR3aa: CASRYDRVSYEQYF

v_gene: TRBV5-4
j_gene: TRBJ2-5
abundance: .
d_gene: TRBD2
CDR3nt: TGTGCCAGCAGCCCGGGACTAGGGGAGACCCAGTACTTC
CDR3aa: CASSPGLGETQYF

v_gene: TRBV5-1
j_gene: TRBJ1-2
abundance: few
d_gene: TRBD1
CDR3nt: TGCGCCAGCAGCTCATCTCGACAGGGGAATGGCTACACCTTC
CDR3aa: CASSSSRQGNGYTF

v_gene: TRBV6-2/TRBV6-3
j_gene: TRBJ1-1
abundance: .
d_gene: .
CDR3nt: TGTGCCAGCAGTTACTCCTGGGCCAGGTTGTACACTGAAGCTTTCTTT
CDR3aa: CASSYSWARLYTEAFF

v_gene: TRBV19
j_gene: TRBJ2-7
abundance: .
d_gene: TRBD1
CDR3nt: TGTGCCAGTAGTAGGGGACAGGACCTCTACGAGCAGTACTTC
CDR3aa: CASSRGQDLYEQYF

v_gene: TRBV3-1/TRBV3-2
j_gene: TRBJ2-1
abundance: once
d_gene: .
CDR3nt: TGTGCCAGCAGCCAAGATGGGGCGGGCCCGACAAGGGAGCAGTTCTTC
CDR3aa: CASSQDGAGPTREQFF

v_gene: TRBV15
j_gene: TRBJ2-5
abundance: .
d_gene: TRBD2
CDR3nt: TGTGCCACCAGCAGAGATCAGGGACTAGCGGGAGGTCCGGGAGAGACCCAGTACTTC
CDR3aa: CATSRDQGLAGGPGETQYF

v_gene: TRBV15
j_gene: TRBJ1-4
abundance: .
d_gene: .
CDR3nt: TGTGCCACCAGTCAGTCGTCGGGACACCTGTTTTTT
CDR3aa: CATSQSSGHLFF

v_gene: TRBV11-2
j_gene: TRBJ2-1
abundance: .
d_gene: .
CDR3nt: TGTGCCAGCAGAGGAGGCGGTGAGCAGTTCTTC
CDR3aa: CASRGGGEQFF

v_gene: TRBV28
j_gene: TRBJ1-4
abundance: .
d_gene: .
CDR3nt: TGTGCCAGCGGGCCTAATGAAAAACTGTTTTTT
CDR3aa: CASGPNEKLFF

v_gene: TRBV15
j_gene: TRBJ2-1
abundance: .
d_gene: TRBD1
CDR3nt: TGTGCCACCAGCAGGGCAGGGGGCGGTGAGCAGTTCTTC
CDR3aa: CATSRAGGGEQFF

v_gene: TRBV7-3
j_gene: TRBJ2-3
abundance: .
d_gene: TRBD2
CDR3nt: TGTGCCAGCAGCGCAGCTAGCGGGGCTAGCACAGATACGCAGTATTTT
CDR3aa: CASSAASGASTDTQYF

v_gene: TRBV7-3
j_gene: TRBJ1-1
abundance: .
d_gene: .
CDR3nt: TGTGCCAGCAGCTTACCCCCCGGCGGAGCTTTCTTT
CDR3aa: CASSLPPGGAFF

v_gene: TRBV23-1
j_gene: TRBJ1-1
abundance: once
d_gene: .
CDR3nt: TGCGCCAGCAGTCAATCTAGCATGAACACTGAAGCTTTCTTT
CDR3aa: CASSQSSMNTEAFF

v_gene: TRBV14
j_gene: TRBJ2-3
abundance: .
d_gene: TRBD2
CDR3nt: TGTGCCAGCAGCCGCGGACTAGCGGGGTACACAGATACGCAGTATTTT
CDR3aa: CASSRGLAGYTDTQYF

v_gene: TRBV13
j_gene: TRBJ2-2
abundance: .
d_gene: .
CDR3nt: TGTGCCAGCAGCTCACACCGGGACACCCAACGGGAGCTGTTTTTT
CDR3aa: CASSSHRDTQRELFF

v_gene: TRBV5-1
j_gene: TRBJ2-3
abundance: .
d_gene: .
CDR3nt: TGCGCCAGTTCCCTAGCCCCGCTAGCCCCCGACACAGATACGCAGTATTTT
CDR3aa: CASSLAPLAPDTDTQYF

v_gene: TRBV6-6
j_gene: TRBJ2-2
abundance: .
d_gene: .
CDR3nt: TGTGCCAGCAGTTACTCGGGGTACACCGGGGAGCTGTTTTTT
CDR3aa: CASSYSGYTGELFF